The 7 T cell receptor beta chains presented below share a single source sample, sequenced in a study of CD8 T cells in ankylosing spondylitis. TCRdb used MiXCR to reprocess the 5' RACE reads, holding one entry per CDR3 protein. Among approximately 92,000 distinct CDR3 sequences listed, roughly 8.8% were seen once. The sequenced sample was blood, either unsorted or a sorted T cell fraction (not recorded which). The receptors derive from a male donor with ankylosing spondylitis or in good health (not recorded which).

At least ten counts were recorded for this clonotype. This chain joins TRBV7-9 and TRBJ2-1; TRBD1 agrees at 9 bases. This CDR3 spans 14 amino acids. V lost 6 bases and J lost 7; bases outside the gene matches: 7. The germline V gene encodes CDR1 SEHNR and CDR2 FQNEAQ (reference sequence). CDR3 sequence: CASRITGTGNEQFF. The CDR3 DNA sequence: TGTGCCAGCAGGATCACCGGGACAGGGAATGAGCAGTTCTTC.

Of note for this clonotype: This may stem from a read error, because a much larger clone lies one nucleotide away. This chain links TRBV3-1 with TRBJ1-2, with D unresolved. This CDR3 contains 13 residues. CDR1 is LGHDT and CDR2 is YNNKEL in the germline V gene (reference sequence). The CDR3 loop reads CVSSPAEAIGYTF. The CDR3 nucleotides are TGTGTCAGCAGCCCAGCGGAAGCGATCGGCTACACCTTC.

This clonotype was observed many times. V is TRBV27 and J is TRBJ2-2; perhaps TRBD2 as D (6 bases). The V end was cut by 7 bases, the J end by 4 bases, with 16 bases between. The CDR3 is 15 amino acids. CDR1 and CDR2 (germline): MNHEY, SMNVEV (reference sequence). The CDR3 protein is CASTGAVYSTGELFF. CDR3 in DNA: TGTGCCAGCACGGGAGCGGTGTACAGCACCGGGGAGCTGTTTTTT.

There are many counts of this clonotype. This chain links TRBV12-3 or TRBV12-4 with TRBJ2-7, with 8 bases lining up with TRBD2. V shed 3 bases and J 3 bases; nucleotides not matched to a gene: 4. This CDR3 comprises 14 residues. CDR3 bases: TGTGCCAGCAGTTTTGGGCTAGCGGGCTACGAGCAGTACTTC. Its translation: CASSFGLAGYEQYF.

This clonotype was observed a few times. J is TRBJ2-7 and V is TRBV3-1; D possibly corresponds to TRBD2 (7 bases). CDR1 and CDR2 (germline): LGHDT, YNNKEL (reference sequence). Trimming removed 0 bases at V and 0 bases at J, with 15 bases between. This CDR3 comprises 17 residues. CDR3 sequence (DNA): TGTGCCAGCAGCCAAGACCGGGGGGCTCTATACTCCTACGAGCAGTACTTC. It specifies CASSQDRGALYSYEQYF.

This clonotype was seen many times. This sequence joins TRBV29-1 and TRBJ1-1, with TRBD1 matching over 7 bases. Germline V gives CDR1 SQVTM, CDR2 ANQGSEA. The V and J ends lost 7 bases and 5 bases, in that order; junction bases with no gene match: 4. The CDR3 sequence is 11 residues long. CDR3 protein: CSGQGGTEAFF. The CDR3 region has the DNA TGCAGCGGACAGGGAGGGACTGAAGCTTTCTTT.

This clonotype was found a few times. The J gene is TRBJ2-7, the V gene TRBV7-2; 7 nucleotides align to TRBD2. V lost 4 bases and J lost 0; bases outside the gene matches: 12. CDR1 and CDR2 (germline): SGHTA, FQGNSA. This CDR3 has 17 amino acids. Here the CDR3 reads CASSSPRFGGSSYEQYF. DNA for the CDR3: TGTGCCAGCAGCTCCCCCCGGTTCGGGGGGAGCTCCTACGAGCAGTACTTC.